The clone carrying this T cell receptor (beta chain) has more than one count but fewer than ten. Its antigen is unknown. This record comes from a study of a mutant IDH1 vaccine in newly diagnosed glioma. The wider study: Either 4-6 weeks after radiotherapy alone or alongside temozolomide, vaccination was begun. Therapy received beforehand was radiotherapy, temozolomide, or both, with most patients given both.

Described time point: week 11, during vaccination. The vaccine gave 300 ug of a 20-mer mutant IDH1 peptide subcutaneously per dose. Germline assignment: CDR1 SGHDN and CDR2 FVKESK. With 9 bases removed from V and 1 base from J, the gap between germline ends came to 13 bases. This CDR3 is built from 14 residues. This table comes from immunoSEQ multiplex PCR, and its TCRdb copy is limited to in-frame clones, with some not included. The repertoire holds about 52,000 clones, with around 90% as singletons. Sequenced material: PBMCs, taken from a glioma patient whose treatment included an IDH1 peptide vaccine. V gene TRBV14 combines with J gene TRBJ1-5; D is uncertain. The sequence derives from a man aged 50 or older with glioma. CDR3 residues: CARHQGPSNQPQHF. The CDR3 DNA follows: TGTGCCAGACATCAAGGACCAAGCAATCAGCCCCAGCATTTT.